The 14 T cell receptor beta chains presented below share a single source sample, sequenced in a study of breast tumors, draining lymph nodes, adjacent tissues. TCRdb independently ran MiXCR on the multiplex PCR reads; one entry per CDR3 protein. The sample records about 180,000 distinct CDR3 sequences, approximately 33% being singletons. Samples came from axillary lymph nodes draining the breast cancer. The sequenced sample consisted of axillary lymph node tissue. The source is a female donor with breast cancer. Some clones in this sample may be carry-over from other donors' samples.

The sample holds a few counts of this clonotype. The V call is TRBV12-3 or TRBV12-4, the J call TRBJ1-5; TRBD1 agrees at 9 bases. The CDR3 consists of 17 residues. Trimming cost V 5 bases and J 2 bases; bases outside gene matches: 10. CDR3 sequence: CASSSGTGSGGNQPQHF. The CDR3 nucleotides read TGTGCCAGCAGTAGCGGGACAGGGTCAGGTGGCAATCAGCCCCAGCATTTT.

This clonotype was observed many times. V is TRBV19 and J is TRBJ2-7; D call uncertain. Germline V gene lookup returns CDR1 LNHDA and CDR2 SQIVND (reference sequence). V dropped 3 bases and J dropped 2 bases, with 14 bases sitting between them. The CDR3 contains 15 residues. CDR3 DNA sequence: TGTGCCAGTAGTATCGTTGGCGGAGTAACCTACGAGCAGTACTTC. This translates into CASSIVGGVTYEQYF.

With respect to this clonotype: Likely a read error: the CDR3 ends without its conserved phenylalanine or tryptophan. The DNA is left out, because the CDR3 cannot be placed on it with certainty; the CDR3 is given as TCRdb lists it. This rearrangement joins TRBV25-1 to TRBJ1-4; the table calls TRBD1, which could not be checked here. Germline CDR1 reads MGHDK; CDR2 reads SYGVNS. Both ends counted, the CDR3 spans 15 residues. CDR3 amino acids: CASSDNRVGTEKPFS.

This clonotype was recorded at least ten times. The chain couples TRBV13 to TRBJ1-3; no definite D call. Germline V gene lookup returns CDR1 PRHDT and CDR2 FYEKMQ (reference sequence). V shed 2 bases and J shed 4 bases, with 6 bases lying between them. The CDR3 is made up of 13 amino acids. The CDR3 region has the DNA TGTGCCAGCAGCTTACGAGTCGGAAACACCATATATTTT. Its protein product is CASSLRVGNTIYF.

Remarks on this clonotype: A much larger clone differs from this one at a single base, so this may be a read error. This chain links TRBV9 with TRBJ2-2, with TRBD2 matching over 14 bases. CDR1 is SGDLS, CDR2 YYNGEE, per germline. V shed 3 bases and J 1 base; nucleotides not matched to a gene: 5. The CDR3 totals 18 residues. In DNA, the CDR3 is TGTGCCAGCAGCGCGTCTGGACTAGCGGGGGGGAACACCGGGGAGCTGTTTTTT. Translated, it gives CASSASGLAGGNTGELFF.

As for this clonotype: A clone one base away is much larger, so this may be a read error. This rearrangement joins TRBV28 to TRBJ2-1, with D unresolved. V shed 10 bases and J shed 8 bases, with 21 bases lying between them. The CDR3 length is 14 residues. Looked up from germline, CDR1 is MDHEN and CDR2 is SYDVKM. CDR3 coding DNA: TGTGCCATCGCCCTGGTGGACGCGTACGATGAGCAGTTCTTC. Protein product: CAIALVDAYDEQFF.

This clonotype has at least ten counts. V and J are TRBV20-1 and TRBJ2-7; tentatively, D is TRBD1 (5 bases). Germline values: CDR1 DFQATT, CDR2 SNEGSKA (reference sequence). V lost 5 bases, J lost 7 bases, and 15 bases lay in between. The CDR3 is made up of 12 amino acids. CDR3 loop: CSAPPQAPEQYF. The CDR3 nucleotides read TGCAGTGCTCCTCCACAGGCCCCGGAGCAGTACTTC.

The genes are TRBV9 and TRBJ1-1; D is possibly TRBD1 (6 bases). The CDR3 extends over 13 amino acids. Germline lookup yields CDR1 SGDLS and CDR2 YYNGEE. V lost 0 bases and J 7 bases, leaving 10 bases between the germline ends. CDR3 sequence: CASSVVGGGEAFF. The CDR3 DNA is TGTGCCAGCAGCGTAGTAGGGGGGGGTGAAGCTTTCTTT.

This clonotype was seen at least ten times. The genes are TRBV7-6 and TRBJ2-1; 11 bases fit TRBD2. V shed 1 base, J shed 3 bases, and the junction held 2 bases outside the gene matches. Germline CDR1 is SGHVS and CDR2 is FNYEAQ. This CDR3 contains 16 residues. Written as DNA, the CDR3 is TGTGCCAGCAGCTTAGGTCTAGCGGGGGGCTACAATGAGCAGTTCTTC. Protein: CASSLGLAGGYNEQFF.

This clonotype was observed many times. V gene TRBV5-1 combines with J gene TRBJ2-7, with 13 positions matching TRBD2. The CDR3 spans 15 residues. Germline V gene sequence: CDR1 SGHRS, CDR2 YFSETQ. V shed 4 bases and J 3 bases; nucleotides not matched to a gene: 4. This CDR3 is CASSRTSGSFYEQYF. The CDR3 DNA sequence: TGCGCCAGCAGCCGGACTAGCGGGAGTTTCTACGAGCAGTACTTC.

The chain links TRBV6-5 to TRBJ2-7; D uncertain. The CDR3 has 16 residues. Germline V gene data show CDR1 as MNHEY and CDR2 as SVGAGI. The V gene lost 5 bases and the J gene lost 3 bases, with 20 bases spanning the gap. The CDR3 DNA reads TGTGCCAGCAGTCACGGTCCTACCCTACTTATCTACGAGCAGTACTTC. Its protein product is CASSHGPTLLIYEQYF.

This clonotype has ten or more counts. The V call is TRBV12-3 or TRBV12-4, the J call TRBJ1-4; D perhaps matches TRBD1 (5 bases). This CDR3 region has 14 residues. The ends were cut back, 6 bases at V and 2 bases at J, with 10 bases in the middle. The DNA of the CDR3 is TGTGCCAGCAGGAACGGGGGGACTAATGAAAAACTGTTTTTT. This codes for CASRNGGTNEKLFF.

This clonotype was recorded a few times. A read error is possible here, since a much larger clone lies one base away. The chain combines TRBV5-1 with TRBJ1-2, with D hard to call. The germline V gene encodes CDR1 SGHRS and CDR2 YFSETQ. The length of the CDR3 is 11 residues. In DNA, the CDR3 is TGCGCCAGCAGAGGGAACTATGACTACACCTTC. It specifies CASRGNYDYTF.

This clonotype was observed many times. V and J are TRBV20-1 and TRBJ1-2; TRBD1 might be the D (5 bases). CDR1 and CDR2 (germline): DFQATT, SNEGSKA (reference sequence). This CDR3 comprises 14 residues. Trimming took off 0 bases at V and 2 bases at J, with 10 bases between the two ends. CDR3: CSARDQTANYGYTF. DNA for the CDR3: TGCAGTGCTAGAGATCAGACAGCAAACTATGGCTACACCTTC.